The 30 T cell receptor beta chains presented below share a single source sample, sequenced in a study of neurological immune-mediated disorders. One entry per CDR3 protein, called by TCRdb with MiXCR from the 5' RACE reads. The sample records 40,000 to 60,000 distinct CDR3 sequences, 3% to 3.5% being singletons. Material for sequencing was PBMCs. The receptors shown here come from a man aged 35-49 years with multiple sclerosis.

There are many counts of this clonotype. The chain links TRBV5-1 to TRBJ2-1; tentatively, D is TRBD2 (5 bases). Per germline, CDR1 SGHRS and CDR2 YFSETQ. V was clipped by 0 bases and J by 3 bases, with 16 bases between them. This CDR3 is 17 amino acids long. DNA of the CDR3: TGCGCCAGCAGCTTGGTCCTTCAGGCGGCGGGCTACAATGAGCAGTTCTTC. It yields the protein CASSLVLQAAGYNEQFF.

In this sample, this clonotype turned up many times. As DNA, the CDR3 is TGTGCCAGCAGCTTAGGAGGGGGTAATGAAAAACTGTTTTTT. Translation gives CASSLGGGNEKLFF. This chain uses TRBV7-9 with TRBJ1-4; D is perhaps TRBD1 (6 bases). This CDR3 comprises 14 residues. Germline V CDR1 and CDR2: SEHNR, FQNEAQ (reference sequence). V was cut by 1 base and J by 4 bases, with 7 bases left in between.

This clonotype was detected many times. The chain's CDR3 is CSARREAGGTEAFF. CDR3 DNA: TGCAGTGCTCGCCGGGAGGCAGGTGGGACTGAAGCTTTCTTT. The chain couples TRBV20-1 to TRBJ1-1; D is unclear. Trimming left V 5 bases short and J 5 bases short, with 18 bases between. This CDR3 contains 14 residues. CDR1 is DFQATT, CDR2 SNEGSKA, per germline (reference sequence).

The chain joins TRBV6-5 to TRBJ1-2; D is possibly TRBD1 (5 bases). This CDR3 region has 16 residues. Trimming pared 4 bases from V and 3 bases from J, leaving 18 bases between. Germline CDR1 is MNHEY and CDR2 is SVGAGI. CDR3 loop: CASSSYGRGADYGYTF. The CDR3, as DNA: TGTGCCAGCAGTTCCTACGGAAGGGGCGCGGACTATGGCTACACCTTC.

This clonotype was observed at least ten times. CDR3 nucleotide sequence: TGTGCCACCAGTGATGCCCGGGGCCCCTACAATGAGCAGTTCTTC. Translation: CATSDARGPYNEQFF. The chain links TRBV24-1 to TRBJ2-1; either TRBD1 or TRBD2 may supply D (5 bases each). The CDR3 contains 15 residues. Trimming pared 3 bases from V and 2 bases from J, leaving 10 bases between. Germline CDR1 and CDR2: KGHDR and SFDVKD.

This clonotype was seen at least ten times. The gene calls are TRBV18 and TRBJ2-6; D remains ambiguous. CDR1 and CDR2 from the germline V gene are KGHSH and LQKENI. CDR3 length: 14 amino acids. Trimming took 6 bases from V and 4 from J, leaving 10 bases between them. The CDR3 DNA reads TGTGCCAGCTCCTCTGGTGCCGGGGCCAACGTCCTGACTTTC. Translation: CASSSGAGANVLTF. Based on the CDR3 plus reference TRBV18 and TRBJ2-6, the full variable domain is NAGVMQNPRHLVRRRGQEARLRCSPMKGHSHVYWYRQLPEEGLKFMVYLQKENIIDESGMPKERFSAEFPKEGPSILRIQQVVRGDSAAYFCASSSGAGANVLTFGAGSRLTVL.

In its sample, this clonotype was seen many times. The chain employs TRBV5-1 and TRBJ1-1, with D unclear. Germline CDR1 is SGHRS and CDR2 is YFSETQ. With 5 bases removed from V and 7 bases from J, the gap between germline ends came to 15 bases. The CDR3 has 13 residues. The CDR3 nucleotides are TGCGCCAGCAGGACAAGGGAAGGGATTGAAGCTTTCTTT. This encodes CASRTREGIEAFF.

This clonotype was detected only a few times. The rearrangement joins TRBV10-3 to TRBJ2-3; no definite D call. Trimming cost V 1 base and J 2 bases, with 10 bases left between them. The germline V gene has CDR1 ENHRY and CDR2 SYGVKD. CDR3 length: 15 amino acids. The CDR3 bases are TGTGCCATCAGTGAGTTGGCCAGTTACACAGATACGCAGTATTTT. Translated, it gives CAISELASYTDTQYF.

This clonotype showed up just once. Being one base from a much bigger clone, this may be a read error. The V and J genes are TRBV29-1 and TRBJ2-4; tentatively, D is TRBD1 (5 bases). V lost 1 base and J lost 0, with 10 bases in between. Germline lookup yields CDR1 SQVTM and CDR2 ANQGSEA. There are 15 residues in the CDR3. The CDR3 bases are TGCAGCGTTGAAGGGGGCGGCATAGCCAAAAACATTCAGTACTTC. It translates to CSVEGGGIAKNIQYF.

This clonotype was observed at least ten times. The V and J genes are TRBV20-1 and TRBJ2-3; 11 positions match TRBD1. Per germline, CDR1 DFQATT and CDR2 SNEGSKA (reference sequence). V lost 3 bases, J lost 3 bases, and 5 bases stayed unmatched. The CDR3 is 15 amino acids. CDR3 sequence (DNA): TGCAGTGCTAGCGCCGGGACAGGGGGTACAGATACGCAGTATTTT. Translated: CSASAGTGGTDTQYF.

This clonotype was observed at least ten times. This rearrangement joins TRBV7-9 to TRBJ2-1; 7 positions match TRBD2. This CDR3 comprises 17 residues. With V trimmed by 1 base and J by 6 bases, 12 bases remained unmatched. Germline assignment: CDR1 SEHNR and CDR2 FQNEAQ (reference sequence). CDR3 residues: CASSLGRTRKEVNEQFF. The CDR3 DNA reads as TGTGCCAGCAGCTTAGGGCGGACTAGGAAGGAAGTCAATGAGCAGTTCTTC.

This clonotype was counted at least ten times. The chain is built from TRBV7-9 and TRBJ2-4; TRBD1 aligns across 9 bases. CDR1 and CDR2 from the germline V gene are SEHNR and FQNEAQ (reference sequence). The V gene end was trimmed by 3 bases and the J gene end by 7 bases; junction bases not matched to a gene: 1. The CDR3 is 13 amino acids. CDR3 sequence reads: CASSFGQGNIQYF. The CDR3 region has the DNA TGTGCCAGCAGCTTTGGACAGGGGAACATTCAGTACTTC.

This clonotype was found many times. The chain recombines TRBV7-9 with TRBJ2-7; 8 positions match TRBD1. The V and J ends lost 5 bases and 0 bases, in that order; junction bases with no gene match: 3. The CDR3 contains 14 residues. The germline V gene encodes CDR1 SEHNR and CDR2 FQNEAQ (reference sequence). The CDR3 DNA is TGTGCCAGCAGCCTTACAGGGGGCTCCTACGAGCAGTACTTC. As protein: CASSLTGGSYEQYF.

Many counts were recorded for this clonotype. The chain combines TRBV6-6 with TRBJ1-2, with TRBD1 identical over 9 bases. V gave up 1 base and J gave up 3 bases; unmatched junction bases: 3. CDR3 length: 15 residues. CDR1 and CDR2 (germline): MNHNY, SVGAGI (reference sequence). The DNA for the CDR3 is TGTGCCAGCAGTTACTTCCGGGACAGGGACTATGGCTACACCTTC. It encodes CASSYFRDRDYGYTF.

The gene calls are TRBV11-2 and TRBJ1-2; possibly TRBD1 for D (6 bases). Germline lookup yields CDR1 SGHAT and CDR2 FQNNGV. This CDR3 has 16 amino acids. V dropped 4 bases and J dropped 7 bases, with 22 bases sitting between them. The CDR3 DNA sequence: TGTGCCAGCAGCTCCCTCGCCCCCACAGGGACGGTTGGCTACACCTTC. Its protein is CASSSLAPTGTVGYTF.

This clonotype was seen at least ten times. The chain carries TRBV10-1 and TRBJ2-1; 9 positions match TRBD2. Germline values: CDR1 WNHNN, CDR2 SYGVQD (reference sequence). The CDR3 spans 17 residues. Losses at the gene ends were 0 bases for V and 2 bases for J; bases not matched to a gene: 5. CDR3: CASSESVPSGTYNEQFF. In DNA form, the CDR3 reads TGCGCCAGCAGTGAGTCGGTTCCTAGCGGGACCTACAATGAGCAGTTCTTC.

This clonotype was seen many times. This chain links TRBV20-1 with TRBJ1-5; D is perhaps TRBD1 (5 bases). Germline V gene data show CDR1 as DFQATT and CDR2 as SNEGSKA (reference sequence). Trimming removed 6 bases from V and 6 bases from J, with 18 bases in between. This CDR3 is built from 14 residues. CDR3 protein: CSAPGGPGGQPQHF. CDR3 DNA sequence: TGCAGTGCCCCGGGTGGTCCTGGGGGTCAGCCCCAGCATTTT.

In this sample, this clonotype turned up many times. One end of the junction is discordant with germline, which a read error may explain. The CDR3 sequence is CSVSPGTDNSPLNF. The CDR3 nucleotides are TGCAGCGTTAGCCCGGGGACAGATAATTCACCCCTCAACTTT. The chain is built from TRBV29-1 and TRBJ1-6, with TRBD1 matching over 7 bases. The CDR3 consists of 14 residues. From germline, CDR1 is SQVTM and CDR2 ANQGSEA. Variable domain in full (rest from reference TRBV29-1 and TRBJ1-6): SAVISQKPSRDICQRGTSLTIQCQVDSQVTMMFWYRQQPGQSLTLIATANQGSEATYESGFVIDKFPISRPNLTFSTLTVSNMSPEDSSIYLCSVSPGTDNSPLNFGNGTRLTVT.

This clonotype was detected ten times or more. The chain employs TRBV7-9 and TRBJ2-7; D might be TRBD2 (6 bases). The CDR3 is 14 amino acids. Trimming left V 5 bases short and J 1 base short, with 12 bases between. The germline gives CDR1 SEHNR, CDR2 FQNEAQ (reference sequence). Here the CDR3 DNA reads TGTGCCAGCAGCGCCCCGGGGACTTCCTACGAGCAGTACTTC. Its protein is CASSAPGTSYEQYF. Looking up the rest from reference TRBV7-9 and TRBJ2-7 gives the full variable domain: DTGVSQNPRHKITKRGQNVTFRCDPISEHNRLYWYRQTLGQGPEFLTYFQNEAQLEKSRLLSDRFSAERPKGSFSTLEIQRTEQGDSAMYLCASSAPGTSYEQYFGPGTRLTVT.

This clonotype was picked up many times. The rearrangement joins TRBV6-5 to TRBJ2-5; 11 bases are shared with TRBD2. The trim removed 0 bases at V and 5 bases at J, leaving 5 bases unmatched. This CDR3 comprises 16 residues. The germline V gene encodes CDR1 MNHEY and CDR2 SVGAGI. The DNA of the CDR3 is TGTGCCAGCAGTTACTCCCTAGCGGGGGGTGGTGAGACCCAGTACTTC. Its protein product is CASSYSLAGGGETQYF.

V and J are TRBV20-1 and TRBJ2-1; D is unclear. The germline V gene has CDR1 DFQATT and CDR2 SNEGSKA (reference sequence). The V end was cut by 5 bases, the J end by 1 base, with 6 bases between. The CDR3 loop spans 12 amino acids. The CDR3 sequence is CSARTSYNEQFF. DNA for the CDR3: TGCAGTGCTCGCACGTCCTACAATGAGCAGTTCTTC.

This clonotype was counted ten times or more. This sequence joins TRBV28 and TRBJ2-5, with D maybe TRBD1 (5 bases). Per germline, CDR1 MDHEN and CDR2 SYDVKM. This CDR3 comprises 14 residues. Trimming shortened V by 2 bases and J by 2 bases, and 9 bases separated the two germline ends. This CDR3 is CASSLRGQQETQYF. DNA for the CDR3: TGTGCCAGCAGTTTAAGGGGCCAACAAGAGACCCAGTACTTC.

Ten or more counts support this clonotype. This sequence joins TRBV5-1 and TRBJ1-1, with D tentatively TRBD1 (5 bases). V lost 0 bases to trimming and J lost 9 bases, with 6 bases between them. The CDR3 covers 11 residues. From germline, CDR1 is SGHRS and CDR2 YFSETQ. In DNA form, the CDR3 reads TGCGCCAGCAGCTTGGGACAGAAAGCTTTCTTT. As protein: CASSLGQKAFF.

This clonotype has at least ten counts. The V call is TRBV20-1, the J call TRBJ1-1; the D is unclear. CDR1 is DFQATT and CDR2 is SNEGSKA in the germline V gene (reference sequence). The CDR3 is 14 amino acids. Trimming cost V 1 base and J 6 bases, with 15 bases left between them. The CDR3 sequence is CSARGSRRIAEAFF. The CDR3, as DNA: TGCAGTGCTAGAGGTAGTCGGCGTATAGCTGAAGCTTTCTTT.

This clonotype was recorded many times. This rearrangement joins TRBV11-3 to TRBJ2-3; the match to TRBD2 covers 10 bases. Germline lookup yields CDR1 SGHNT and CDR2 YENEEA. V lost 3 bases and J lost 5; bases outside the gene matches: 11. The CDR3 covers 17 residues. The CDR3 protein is CASSFFWERGGQDTQYF. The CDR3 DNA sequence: TGTGCCAGCAGCTTCTTCTGGGAGCGGGGGGGCCAAGATACGCAGTATTTT.

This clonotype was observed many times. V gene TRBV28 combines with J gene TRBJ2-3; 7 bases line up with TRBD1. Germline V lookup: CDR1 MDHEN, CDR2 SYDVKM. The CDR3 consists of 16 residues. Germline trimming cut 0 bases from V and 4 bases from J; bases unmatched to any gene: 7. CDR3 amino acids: CASSLWTGPEADTQYF. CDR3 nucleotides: TGTGCCAGCAGTTTATGGACAGGGCCAGAAGCAGATACGCAGTATTTT.

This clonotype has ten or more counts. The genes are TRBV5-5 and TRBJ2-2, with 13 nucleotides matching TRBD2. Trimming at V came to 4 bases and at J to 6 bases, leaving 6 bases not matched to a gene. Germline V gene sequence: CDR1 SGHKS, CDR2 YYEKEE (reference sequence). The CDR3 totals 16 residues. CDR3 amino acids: CASSLRTSGGSGELFF. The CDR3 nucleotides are TGTGCCAGCAGCCTACGGACTAGCGGGGGCTCCGGGGAGCTGTTTTTT.

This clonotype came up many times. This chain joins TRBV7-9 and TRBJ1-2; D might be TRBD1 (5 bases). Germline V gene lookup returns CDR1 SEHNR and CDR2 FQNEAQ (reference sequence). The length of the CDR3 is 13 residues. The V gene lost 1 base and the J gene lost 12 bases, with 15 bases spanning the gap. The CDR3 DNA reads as TGTGCCAGCAGCTTAGAACGGCCAGGGTCCCACACCTTC. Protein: CASSLERPGSHTF.

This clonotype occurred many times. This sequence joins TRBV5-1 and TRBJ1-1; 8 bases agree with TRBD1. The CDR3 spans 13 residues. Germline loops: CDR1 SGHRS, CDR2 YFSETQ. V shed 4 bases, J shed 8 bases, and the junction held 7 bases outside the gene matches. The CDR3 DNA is TGCGCCAGCAGCCTGGGGACAGGCTCAGAAGCTTTCTTT. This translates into CASSLGTGSEAFF.

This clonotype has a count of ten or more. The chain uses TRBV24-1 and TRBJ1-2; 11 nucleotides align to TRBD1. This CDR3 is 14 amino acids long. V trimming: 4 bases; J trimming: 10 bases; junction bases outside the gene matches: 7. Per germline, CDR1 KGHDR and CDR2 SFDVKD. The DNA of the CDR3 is TGTGCCACCAGTGACCCGGGACAGGGGGATGACTACACCTTC. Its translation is CATSDPGQGDDYTF.